The 18 T cell receptor beta chains below all came from one sample that was sequenced in a study of CD8 T cells in ankylosing spondylitis. TCRdb used MiXCR to reprocess the 5' RACE reads, holding one entry per CDR3 protein. The data show a few hundred thousand distinct CDR3 sequences, with about 10% seen just once and 6% to 8.5% held by the top ten. The material sequenced was blood, either unsorted or a sorted T cell fraction (not recorded which). The receptors come from a male donor with ankylosing spondylitis or in good health (not recorded which).

There are many counts of this clonotype. The V call is TRBV20-1, the J call TRBJ2-3; weak D call: TRBD2 (5 bases). The germline V and J ends were trimmed by 1 base and 6 bases, with 23 bases remaining between them. CDR3 size: 17 residues. Germline assignment: CDR1 DFQATT and CDR2 SNEGSKA (reference sequence). For the CDR3, the DNA is TGCAGTGCTAGAGGGACGGGGTTTACCCTCCAGACGGATACGCAGTATTTT. Its translation: CSARGTGFTLQTDTQYF.

This clonotype appeared a few times. The CDR3 DNA follows: TGTGCCAGCAGTTTTTCGCGGGGGCCGGCCACAGATACGCAGTATTTT. It encodes CASSFSRGPATDTQYF. The rearrangement joins TRBV12-3 or TRBV12-4 to TRBJ2-3; tentative D call: TRBD2 (7 bases). V lost 3 bases and J lost 2, with 15 bases in between. The CDR3 totals 16 residues.

This clonotype was counted at least ten times. The rearrangement links TRBV7-9 to TRBJ2-1, with D possibly being TRBD2 (5 bases). Germline loops: CDR1 SEHNR, CDR2 FQNEAQ (reference sequence). V was clipped by 2 bases and J by 8 bases, with 7 bases between them. The CDR3 consists of 12 residues. For the CDR3, the DNA is TGTGCCAGCAGCTTATCGAGGGATGAGCAGTTCTTC. This translates into CASSLSRDEQFF.

This clonotype was found many times. Likely a read error: the CDR3 ends without its conserved phenylalanine or tryptophan. The DNA is omitted, as the CDR3 cannot be located on it reliably, and the CDR3 follows TCRdb's listing. This chain joins TRBV7-3 and TRBJ1-1; the tabulated D call, TRBD1, remains unverified against the DNA. Germline V gene data show CDR1 as SGHTA and CDR2 as FQGTGA. The CDR3 contains 9 residues when both ends are counted. The CDR3 spells CASSFGSEG.

This clonotype was seen many times. This sequence joins TRBV20-1 and TRBJ2-7; TRBD2 agrees at 10 bases. The V gene's germline CDR1 is DFQATT and CDR2 SNEGSKA (reference sequence). The CDR3 has 13 amino acids. The trim removed 6 bases at V and 3 bases at J, leaving 5 bases unmatched. As DNA, the CDR3 is TGCAGTGCCGAGCGGGAGGGAGGCTACGAGCAGTACTTC. Translated: CSAEREGGYEQYF.

The chain employs TRBV20-1 and TRBJ2-1; 9 nucleotides line up with TRBD1. The germline gives CDR1 DFQATT, CDR2 SNEGSKA (reference sequence). This CDR3 has 14 amino acids. With V trimmed by 5 bases and J by 3 bases, 5 bases remained unmatched. The CDR3 sequence: CSAQQGASYNEQFF. CDR3 DNA sequence: TGCAGTGCTCAACAGGGGGCAAGCTACAATGAGCAGTTCTTC.

This clonotype was detected ten times or more. V and J are TRBV6-1 and TRBJ1-3; D is possibly TRBD1 (5 bases). This CDR3 contains 15 residues. Germline loops: CDR1 MNHNS, CDR2 SASEGT. V was clipped by 5 bases and J by 0 bases, with 11 bases between them. The CDR3 spells CASSNRDFSGNTIYF. The CDR3 bases are TGTGCCAGCAGTAATCGGGACTTCTCTGGAAACACCATATATTTT.

This clonotype was counted a few times. The chain couples TRBV5-4 to TRBJ2-7, with D perhaps assigned TRBD1 or TRBD2 (5 bases each). Per germline, CDR1 SGHNT and CDR2 YYREEE (reference sequence). CDR3 length: 15 residues. Trimming pared 4 bases from V and 6 bases from J, leaving 20 bases between. The CDR3 nucleotides read TGTGCCAGCAGCACTAGAACAGGTGCCCCCTTCGAGCAGTACTTC. Protein: CASSTRTGAPFEQYF.

The gene calls are TRBV29-1 and TRBJ1-2; D is ambiguous. V was clipped by 0 bases and J by 2 bases, with 10 bases between them. The germline gives CDR1 SQVTM, CDR2 ANQGSEA. The CDR3 length is 14 residues. The CDR3 bases are TGCAGCGTTGAAGATCCCAGTGAGAACTATGGCTACACCTTC. It codes for CSVEDPSENYGYTF.

The count of this clonotype is one. The junction and the germline gene differ at one end; a read error may be behind it. The chain employs TRBV6-4 and TRBJ2-7, with D hard to call. The CDR3 spans 13 residues. Germline CDR1 is MRHNA and CDR2 is SNTAGT. CDR3: CTSSDNPQGEQYF. The CDR3, as DNA: TGTACCAGCAGTGATAACCCCCAAGGGGAGCAGTACTTC.

This clonotype came up many times. The chain has TRBV5-1 and TRBJ2-2; D not certain. Germline CDR1 is SGHRS and CDR2 is YFSETQ. The CDR3 extends over 11 amino acids. Trimming took off 4 bases at V and 6 bases at J, with 4 bases between the two ends. The DNA for the CDR3 is TGCGCCAGCAGCGACCCCGGGGAGCTGTTTTTT. Protein product: CASSDPGELFF.

In this sample, this clonotype turned up many times. This rearrangement joins TRBV15 to TRBJ2-5; TRBD1 might be the D (6 bases). The ends were cut back, 0 bases at V and 2 bases at J, with 10 bases in the middle. The CDR3 runs 15 residues. CDR1 and CDR2 from the germline V gene are LNHNV and YYDKDF (reference sequence). The CDR3 sequence: CATSRDTGQQETQYF. The CDR3 DNA sequence: TGTGCCACCAGCAGAGATACTGGACAGCAAGAGACCCAGTACTTC.

This clonotype was detected ten times or more. The V call is TRBV15, the J call TRBJ2-3; 7 nucleotides align to TRBD2. Trimming cost V 5 bases and J 2 bases; bases outside gene matches: 4. CDR1 and CDR2 (germline): LNHNV, YYDKDF (reference sequence). This CDR3 comprises 14 residues. The CDR3 spells CATSPGLSTDTQYF. The CDR3 nucleotides read TGTGCCACCAGCCCGGGACTATCCACAGATACGCAGTATTTT. Looking up the rest from reference TRBV15 and TRBJ2-3 gives the full variable domain: DAMVIQNPRYQVTQFGKPVTLSCSQTLNHNVMYWYQQKSSQAPKLLFHYYDKDFNNEADTPDNFQSRRPNTSFCFLDIRSPGLGDTAMYLCATSPGLSTDTQYFGPGTRLTVL.

This chain joins TRBV10-3 and TRBJ1-2; D unresolved. V was trimmed by 6 bases and J by 4 bases, leaving 12 bases between them. This CDR3 contains 13 residues. Germline V gives CDR1 ENHRY, CDR2 SYGVKD. The CDR3 DNA is TGTGCCATCAGGTCCTGGGATAGCTATGGCTACACCTTC. Amino acids: CAIRSWDSYGYTF.

The table lists this clonotype with many counts. CDR3: CASTQRPDGYGYTF. The CDR3 DNA follows: TGTGCCAGCACCCAAAGGCCAGACGGCTATGGCTACACCTTC. The rearrangement links TRBV12-3 or TRBV12-4 to TRBJ1-2, with D unresolved. The CDR3 sequence is 14 residues long. V shed 7 bases and J shed 4 bases, with 16 bases lying between them.

This clonotype came up many times. The V gene is TRBV12-3 or TRBV12-4, the J gene TRBJ1-1; D is ambiguous. The CDR3 has 13 amino acids. V was trimmed by 7 bases and J by 0 bases, leaving 9 bases between them. The DNA for the CDR3 is TGTGCCAGCACGTGGGAGGTGAACACTGAAGCTTTCTTT. This sequence encodes CASTWEVNTEAFF.

This clonotype was recorded many times. The chain joins TRBV5-1 to TRBJ2-5, with D uncertain. The V gene's germline CDR1 is SGHRS and CDR2 YFSETQ. Trimming removed 0 bases from V and 2 bases from J, with 11 bases in between. The CDR3 contains 15 residues. Written as DNA, the CDR3 is TGCGCCAGCAGCTTGGATAGCCCACAGCAAGAGACCCAGTACTTC. It codes for CASSLDSPQQETQYF.

This clonotype was seen a few times. CDR3 DNA: TGTGCCAGCAGTTTATATCTGGGAGGGGAACTGTTTTTT. The encoded protein is CASSLYLGGELFF. The gene calls are TRBV12-3 or TRBV12-4 and TRBJ1-4; a possible D gene is TRBD1 (5 bases). The CDR3 sequence is 13 residues long. Trimming took 2 bases from V and 12 from J, leaving 13 bases between them.